One T cell receptor (beta chain) is described in this entry. Germline is not matched at one junction end, which may reflect a read error. Via MiXCR, TCRdb re-called the RT-PCR reads, giving one row per CDR3 protein. The sample carries around 170,000 distinct CDR3 sequences, more than 20% recorded once. From germline, CDR1 is ENHRY and CDR2 SYGVKD. This CDR3 comprises 11 residues. The data originate from a study of patients and donors after allogeneic stem cell transplantation. V gene TRBV10-3 combines with J gene TRBJ1-1, with D perhaps matching TRBD1 (6 bases). The receptor was isolated from a human donor who was either an allogeneic HSCT recipient or a stem cell or donor lymphocyte infusion donor (not recorded which). It is not recorded whose cells these are; they may come from a transplant donor. Sequenced input: blood, either unsorted or a sorted T cell fraction (not recorded which). The DNA for the CDR3 is TGTGCCAGTCAGGGGTATACTGAAGATTTCTTT. Encoded protein: CASQGYTEDFF.